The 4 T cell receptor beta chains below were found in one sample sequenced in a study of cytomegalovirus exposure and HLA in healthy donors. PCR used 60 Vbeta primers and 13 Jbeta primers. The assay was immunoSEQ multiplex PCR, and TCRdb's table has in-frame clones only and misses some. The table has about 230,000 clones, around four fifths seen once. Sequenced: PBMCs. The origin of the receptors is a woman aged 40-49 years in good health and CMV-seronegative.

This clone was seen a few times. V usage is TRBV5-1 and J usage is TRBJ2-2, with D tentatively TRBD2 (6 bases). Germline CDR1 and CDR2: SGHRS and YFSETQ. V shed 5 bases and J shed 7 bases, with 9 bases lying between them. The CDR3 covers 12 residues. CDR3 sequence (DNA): TGCGCCAGCAGGGAGGGCATCGGGGAGCTGTTTTTT. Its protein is CASREGIGELFF.

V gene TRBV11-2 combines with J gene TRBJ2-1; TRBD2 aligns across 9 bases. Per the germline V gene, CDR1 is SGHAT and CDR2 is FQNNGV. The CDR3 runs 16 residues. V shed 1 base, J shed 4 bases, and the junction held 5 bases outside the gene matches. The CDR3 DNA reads TGTGCCAGCAGCTTAGGGGCGGGGGGGCCGTACAATGAGCAGTTCTTC. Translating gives CASSLGAGGPYNEQFF.

The CDR3 reads CASRLEGTGSTYGYTF. The CDR3 DNA reads as TGTGCAAGTCGCTTAGAAGGGACAGGGTCTACCTATGGCTACACCTTC. V and J are TRBV12-2 and TRBJ1-2; the table's D call TRBD1 went unverified against the DNA. TRBV12-2 is a documented pseudogene. The CDR3 spans 16 residues.

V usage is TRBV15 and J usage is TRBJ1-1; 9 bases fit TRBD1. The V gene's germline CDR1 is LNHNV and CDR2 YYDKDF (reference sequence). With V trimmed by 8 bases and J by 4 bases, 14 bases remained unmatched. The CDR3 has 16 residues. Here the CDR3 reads CATGTGIGTIGTEAFF. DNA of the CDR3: TGTGCCACCGGGACAGGGATCGGAACGATCGGCACTGAAGCTTTCTTT.